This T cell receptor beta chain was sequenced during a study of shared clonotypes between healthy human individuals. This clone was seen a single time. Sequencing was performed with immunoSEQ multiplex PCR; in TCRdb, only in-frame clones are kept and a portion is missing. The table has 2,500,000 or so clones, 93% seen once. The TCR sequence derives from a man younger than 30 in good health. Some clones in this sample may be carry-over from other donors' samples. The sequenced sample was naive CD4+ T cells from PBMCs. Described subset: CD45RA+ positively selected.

In DNA form, the CDR3 reads TGTGCCAGCAGCTCCTCAGGTCGGTCGGGCGATACGCAGTATTTT. It yields the protein CASSSSGRSGDTQYF. This chain connects TRBV7-9 to TRBJ2-3; unclear D gene. CDR3 size: 15 residues. Germline CDR1 and CDR2: SEHNR and FQNEAQ (reference sequence). Trimming pared 4 bases from V and 6 bases from J, leaving 17 bases between.